This T cell receptor (beta chain) was captured by sequencing in a study of blood T cells in healthy people across ages. Comments on this clonotype: Its target is unknown.

Peripheral blood samples of around 9.3 milliliters were drawn from each donor. Trimming took 3 bases from V and 14 from J, leaving 14 bases between them. The CDR3 runs 13 residues. The germline CDR1 and CDR2 sequences are MDHEN and SYDVKM. The authors ran a second PCR of about 6 to 11 cycles using a sample-barcoded 5' primer and a J-beta primer mix. A template-switch adaptor with 12 random nucleotides tagged each cDNA molecule. TCRdb reprocessed the 5' RACE reads with MiXCR, giving one entry per CDR3 protein. The data hold around 1,500,000 distinct CDR3 sequences, with roughly 30% observed a single time. General study points: With unsorted PBMCs, a conclusive comparison of naive versus antigen-experienced cells was not possible. Across samples, TCR beta diversity tracked strongly with naive T cell percentage.

The source material was blood. The chain has TRBV28 and TRBJ1-6, with D uncertain. This sequence originates from a woman in her 30s in good health. CDR3 amino acids: CASSFQEWVTLHF. In DNA form, the CDR3 reads TGTGCCAGCAGTTTCCAGGAGTGGGTGACCCTCCACTTT.